Listed here are 13 T cell receptor beta chains from one sample, sequenced in a study of blood T cell repertoires in COVID-19. Some clones are missing from TCRdb's copy, which holds only in-frame ones; the method was immunoSEQ multiplex PCR. The sample contains 200,000 to 250,000 clones, about nine tenths of which appear only once. Sequencing was done on a sample of peripheral blood. The receptor source for this set is a woman under 40 with COVID-19, enrolled during active disease.

This clone was recorded once. Here the CDR3 reads CSVEGLSGRSAYNEQFF. The CDR3 nucleotides read TGCAGCGTTGAGGGGCTTAGCGGGAGGTCCGCCTACAATGAGCAGTTCTTC. This chain uses TRBV29-1 with TRBJ2-1; 10 nucleotides match TRBD2. The J segment lost 2 bases and the V segment lost 3 bases, leaving 10 bases of the junction unmatched. CDR1 is SQVTM and CDR2 is ANQGSEA in the germline V gene. The length of the CDR3 is 17 residues.

The J gene is TRBJ2-1, the V gene TRBV5-1; 9 nucleotides match TRBD1. V was clipped by 3 bases and J by 6 bases; unmatched bases: 7. Germline CDR1 reads SGHRS; CDR2 reads YFSETQ. This CDR3 comprises 15 residues. Here the CDR3 DNA reads TGCGCCAGCAGCTCCCGGGACAGGGTGGCCAATGAGCAGTTCTTC. It is translated as CASSSRDRVANEQFF.

J is TRBJ1-1 and V is TRBV10-1; no clear D. V lost 9 bases, J lost 2 bases, and 16 bases lay in between. Germline CDR1 and CDR2: WNHNN and SYGVQD (reference sequence). This CDR3 is built from 14 residues. CDR3 bases: TGCGCCAGTTCCTCAGGCCAGCCAAACACTGAAGCTTTCTTT. Translation: CASSSGQPNTEAFF.

The rearrangement uses TRBV18 and TRBJ2-7; perhaps D is TRBD1 or TRBD2 (5 bases each). Germline values: CDR1 KGHSH, CDR2 LQKENI. This CDR3 is built from 14 residues. V lost 8 bases and J 5 bases, leaving 19 bases between the germline ends. The CDR3: CASTSLGIRDEQYF. The CDR3 DNA is TGTGCCAGCACATCACTAGGTATCAGGGACGAGCAGTACTTC.

This clone was found once. The DNA for the CDR3 is TGTGCCAGCAGTGAATTGGGGGGGGGCTATGGCTACACCTTC. Translated, it gives CASSELGGGYGYTF. The V gene is TRBV6-1, the J gene TRBJ1-2; possible D gene TRBD1, 5 bases. V lost 2 bases, J lost 4 bases, and 11 bases lay in between. The germline V gene encodes CDR1 MNHNS and CDR2 SASEGT. The CDR3 covers 14 residues.

This chain uses TRBV3-1 (or the pseudogene TRBV3-2) with TRBJ1-2; TRBD1 might be the D (5 bases). This CDR3 is 15 amino acids long. Germline V gene lookup returns CDR1 LGHDT and CDR2 YNNKEL (reference sequence). V was pared by 0 bases and J by 5 bases, with 13 bases between. CDR3: CASSQDLGGGYGYTF. The CDR3 DNA sequence: TGTGCCAGCAGCCAAGATCTCGGGGGGGGTTATGGCTACACCTTC.

CDR3 DNA: TGTGCCAGCTCACCACCGTCACAGGGCGCAGCCCTCCACTTT. Its translation: CASSPPSQGAALHF. This rearrangement joins TRBV18 to TRBJ1-6; D is possibly TRBD1 (6 bases). The ends were cut back, 0 bases at V and 14 bases at J, with 14 bases in the middle. This CDR3 spans 14 amino acids. Germline V gives CDR1 KGHSH, CDR2 LQKENI.

The chain recombines TRBV6-6 with TRBJ1-2; D call uncertain. The CDR3 extends over 13 amino acids. Germline CDR1 is MNHNY and CDR2 is SVGAGI (reference sequence). V gave up 7 bases and J gave up 8 bases, with 17 bases separating them. The CDR3 protein is CASNNEGFGGYTF. CDR3 bases: TGTGCCAGCAACAATGAGGGATTCGGGGGCTACACCTTC.

This chain joins TRBV7-2 and TRBJ2-5, with no clear D. Germline V gene lookup returns CDR1 SGHTA and CDR2 FQGNSA. The V end lost 1 base, the J end lost 0 bases, and 9 bases lay between the germline ends. The CDR3 totals 15 residues. CDR3 loop: CASSLDDLYQETQYF. CDR3 nucleotides: TGTGCCAGCAGCTTAGACGACTTGTACCAAGAGACCCAGTACTTC.

The chain uses TRBV2 and TRBJ2-5, with 9 bases lining up with TRBD2. The CDR3 is made up of 15 amino acids. CDR1 is SNHLY and CDR2 is FYNNEI in the germline V gene. The V segment lost 3 bases and the J segment 4 bases; nucleotides outside the gene matches: 6. The CDR3 sequence is CASSEGGGAAETQYF. The CDR3 bases are TGTGCCAGCAGTGAGGGCGGGGGGGCAGCAGAGACCCAGTACTTC. Based on the CDR3 plus reference TRBV2 and TRBJ2-5, the full variable domain is EPEVTQTPSHQVTQMGQEVILRCVPISNHLYFYWYRQILGQKVEFLVSFYNNEISEKSEIFDDQFSVERPDGSNFTLKIRSTKLEDSAMYFCASSEGGGAAETQYFGPGTRLLVL.

The V and J genes are TRBV2 and TRBJ1-1; D is unresolved. This CDR3 has 13 amino acids. V lost 6 bases to trimming and J lost 1 base, with 9 bases between them. The germline CDR1 and CDR2 sequences are SNHLY and FYNNEI. The CDR3 loop reads CASRPQENTEAFF. The CDR3 DNA reads TGTGCCAGCAGACCCCAGGAGAACACTGAAGCTTTCTTT.

V and J are TRBV19 and TRBJ1-5; tentative D call: TRBD1 (6 bases). Per germline, CDR1 LNHDA and CDR2 SQIVND (reference sequence). V dropped 6 bases and J dropped 0 bases, with 12 bases sitting between them. The CDR3 contains 15 residues. The CDR3 is CASSGGPYSNQPQHF. DNA of the CDR3: TGTGCCAGTAGCGGGGGGCCGTATAGCAATCAGCCCCAGCATTTT.

The CDR3 here is CASSPLAGAYEQYV. In DNA, the CDR3 is TGTGCCAGCAGCCCCTTAGCGGGAGCCTACGAGCAGTACGTC. The rearrangement joins TRBV6-5 to TRBJ2-7; 9 positions agree with TRBD2. Per germline, CDR1 MNHEY and CDR2 SVGAGI. This CDR3 region has 14 residues. V lost 6 bases and J lost 2; bases outside the gene matches: 5.